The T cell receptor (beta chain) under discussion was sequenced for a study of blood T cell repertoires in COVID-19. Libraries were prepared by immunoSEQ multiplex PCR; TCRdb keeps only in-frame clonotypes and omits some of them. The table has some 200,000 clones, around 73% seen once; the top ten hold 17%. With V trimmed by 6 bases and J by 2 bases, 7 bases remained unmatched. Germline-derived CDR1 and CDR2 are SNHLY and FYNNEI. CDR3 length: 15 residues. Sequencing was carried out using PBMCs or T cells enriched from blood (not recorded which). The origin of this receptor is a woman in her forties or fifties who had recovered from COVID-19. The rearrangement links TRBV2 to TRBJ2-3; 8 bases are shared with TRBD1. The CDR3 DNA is TGTGCCAGCAGGAAGCAGGGGGCGTTCACAGATACGCAGTATTTT. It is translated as CASRKQGAFTDTQYF.